This T cell receptor (beta chain) derives from a study of blood T cell repertoires in COVID-19. Using immunoSEQ multiplex PCR, the repertoire was profiled, and TCRdb retains in-frame clones only, with some absent. The table has under 200,000 clones, 65% to 85% seen once. CDR1 and CDR2 from the germline V gene are SQVTM and ANQGSEA. V was clipped by 0 bases and J by 8 bases, with 17 bases between them. CDR3 length equals 15 residues. The source is a woman younger than 45 who had been exposed to COVID-19. The sequencing input was PBMCs or T cells enriched from blood (not recorded which). The genes are TRBV29-1 and TRBJ2-1; the D gene is possibly TRBD2 (6 bases). CDR3 amino acids: CSVEELGGGADEQFF. The CDR3 DNA reads as TGCAGCGTTGAAGAGTTGGGCGGAGGGGCCGATGAGCAGTTCTTC.